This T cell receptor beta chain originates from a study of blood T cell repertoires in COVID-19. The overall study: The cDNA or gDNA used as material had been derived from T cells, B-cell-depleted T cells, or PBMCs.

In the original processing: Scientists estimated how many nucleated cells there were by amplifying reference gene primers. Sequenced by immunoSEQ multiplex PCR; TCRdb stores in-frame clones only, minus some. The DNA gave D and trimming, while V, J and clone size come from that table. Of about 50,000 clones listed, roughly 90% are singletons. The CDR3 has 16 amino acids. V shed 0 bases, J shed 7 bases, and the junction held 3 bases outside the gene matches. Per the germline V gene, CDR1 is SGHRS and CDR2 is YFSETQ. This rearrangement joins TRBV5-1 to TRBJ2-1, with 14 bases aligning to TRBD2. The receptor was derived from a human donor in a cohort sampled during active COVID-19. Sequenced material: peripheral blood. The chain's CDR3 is CASSLDGTSGSNEQFF. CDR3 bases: TGCGCCAGCAGCTTGGATGGGACTAGCGGGAGTAATGAGCAGTTCTTC.